Listed below are T cell receptor beta chains from one sample, sequenced in a study of cytomegalovirus exposure and HLA in healthy donors. The repertoire was sequenced with immunoSEQ multiplex PCR; TCRdb's copy has only in-frame clones and lacks some. The table records approximately 140,000 clones, around 72% of them present only once. The material sequenced was PBMCs. The receptors here all came from a woman aged 40 to 50 in good health and CMV-seronegative. Each CDR3 is given with its conserved first and last residue. D genes are given only for firm matches. Size values are once, few and many counts, or a class for expanded clones, and some rows have none.

CDR3	DNA	J	D	size	V
CASSLEGTTVF	TGTGCCAGCAGCTTAGAAGGGACAACCGTATTT	TRBJ2-3	NA	NA	TRBV11-3
CASSVGPSSTGELFF	TGTGCCAGCAGCGTAGGTCCTAGCAGCACCGGGGAGCTGTTTTTT	TRBJ2-2	NA	once	TRBV9
CASRRTGHLSYEQYF	TGTGCCAGCAGGCGGACAGGGCATCTCTCCTACGAGCAGTACTTC	TRBJ2-7	TRBD1	NA	TRBV6-1
CASSLAGDTEAFF	TGTGCCAGCAGCTTGGCAGGGGACACTGAAGCTTTCTTT	TRBJ1-1	NA	few	TRBV7-3
CAISDPGLGNEQFF	TGTGCCATCAGTGACCCGGGACTAGGCAATGAGCAGTTCTTC	TRBJ2-1	TRBD2	few	TRBV10-3
CASRDSVMNTEAFF	TGTGCCAGCAGGGATAGCGTCATGAACACTGAAGCTTTCTTT	TRBJ1-1	NA	NA	TRBV6-1
CASSEEGWGSYGYTF	TGTGCCAGCAGTGAAGAGGGGTGGGGTAGCTATGGCTACACCTTC	TRBJ1-2	NA	NA	TRBV6-1
CASSLGAGGAFSGDTQYF	TGCGCCAGCAGCTTGGGTGCGGGAGGAGCTTTCAGTGGAGATACGCAGTATTTT	TRBJ2-3	TRBD2	NA	TRBV5-1
CASSTTGNSYGYTF	TGTGCCAGTAGTACGACAGGCAACAGCTATGGCTACACCTTC	TRBJ1-2	NA	NA	TRBV19
CASRTTTGRDGYTF	TGTGCCAGCAGAACCACCACAGGGAGGGATGGCTACACCTTC	TRBJ1-2	NA	NA	TRBV6-5
CASSLGTGVGTGELFF	TGTGCCAGCAGCTTAGGGACAGGGGTTGGCACCGGGGAGCTGTTTTTT	TRBJ2-2	TRBD1	NA	TRBV7-3
CASSSSDRGDYGYTF	TGTGCCAGCAGCTCATCTGACAGGGGCGACTATGGCTACACCTTC	TRBJ1-2	TRBD1	NA	TRBV11-2
CASSGSSQETQYF	TGTGCCAGTAGCGGGAGTTCCCAAGAGACCCAGTACTTC	TRBJ2-5	NA	NA	TRBV19
CASSPGTGGSNIQYF	TGTGCCAGCAGCCCGGGGACAGGGGGCTCCAACATTCAGTACTTC	TRBJ2-4	TRBD1	NA	TRBV7-8
CASSLESRGGTDTQYF	TGCGCCAGCAGCTTGGAGTCGCGGGGGGGCACAGATACGCAGTATTTT	TRBJ2-3	TRBD2	once	TRBV5-1